This TCR beta chain comes out of a study of STAT5B mutations in CD4+ large granular lymphocyte leukemia. Whole-study findings and limits: Main leukemic clonotypes were patient-specific, but about 26% appeared at low frequency elsewhere. CD4-sorted patient repertoires seemed more clonal than healthy CD4+ repertoires. 8/27 top patient clones versus 2/35 control clones were TRBV06-family.

The data were produced by immunoSEQ multiplex PCR, yet TCRdb's version contains in-frame clones alone and is incomplete. The sample shows about 21,000 clones, 70% of them seen only once. Of note for this clone: Its matching antigen is unknown.

CDR1 and CDR2 from the germline V gene are WNHNN and SYGVQD (reference sequence). The V end was cut by 4 bases, the J end by 13 bases, with 16 bases between. The CDR3 has 13 residues. J is TRBJ1-4 and V is TRBV10-1; D remains unclear. Input material: CD4+ T cells from blood buffy coats. This sequence was found in a human donor in good health. In DNA form, the CDR3 reads TGCGCCAGCAGTGCTCCGGGATCCAACGTACTGTTTTTT. Protein sequence: CASSAPGSNVLFF.